This T cell receptor (beta chain) was sequenced during a study of blood T cell repertoires in COVID-19. Sequenced by immunoSEQ multiplex PCR; TCRdb stores in-frame clones only, minus some. The sample has 200,000 to 250,000 clones, roughly nine tenths seen once; the top ten hold about 2.2%. This clone was counted only a few times. Looked up from germline, CDR1 is SQVTM and CDR2 is ANQGSEA. The length of the CDR3 is 13 residues. Trimming shortened V by 5 bases and J by 1 base, and 9 bases separated the two germline ends. The sequenced sample consisted of peripheral blood. The rearrangement links TRBV29-1 to TRBJ2-1; D gene unclear. This clonotype was sampled from a woman between 50 and 59 years old with acute or convalescent COVID-19. The CDR3 sequence: CSVRGGSYNEQFF. CDR3 in DNA: TGCAGCGTTAGAGGCGGTTCCTACAATGAGCAGTTCTTC.